The rows below give T cell receptor beta chains drawn from one sample of a study of blood T cell repertoires in COVID-19. TCRdb's copy holds only in-frame clones and misses some; the assay was immunoSEQ multiplex PCR. The data hold approximately 210,000 clones, with around nine tenths observed a single time. Sequences were obtained from peripheral blood. Every receptor here comes from a man between 35 and 55 years old with acute or convalescent COVID-19. Both conserved end residues are part of each CDR3. D genes are given only for firm matches. Rows may omit the clone size; those that give it use once, few, many or a size class.

>NA|TRBD1|TRBV19|TRBJ1-2
CASSILLTGGLYGYTF
TGTGCCAGTAGTATCCTCCTGACAGGGGGCCTTTATGGCTACACCTTC
>NA|TRBD1|TRBV28|TRBJ1-3
CASSRQGWGNTIYF
TGTGCCAGCAGCCGACAGGGTTGGGGAAACACCATATATTTT
>NA|TRBD1|TRBV30|TRBJ1-2
CAWSSTDRGRGYTF
TGTGCCTGGAGTTCTACGGACAGGGGACGGGGCTACACCTTC
>NA|NA|TRBV7-2|TRBJ2-3
CASNLQLDTQYF
TGTGCCAGCAACCTCCAGTTGGATACGCAGTATTTT
>once|NA|TRBV2|TRBJ1-1
CASIRDTNTEAFF
TGTGCCAGCATCCGGGACACGAACACTGAAGCTTTCTTT
>NA|NA|TRBV29-1|TRBJ1-1
CSVEEPLRGNTEAFF
TGCAGCGTTGAAGAACCACTACGGGGGAACACTGAAGCTTTCTTT
>NA|NA|TRBV2|TRBJ1-5
CASRQQGNQPQHF
TGTGCCAGCAGACAACAGGGAAATCAGCCCCAGCATTTT
>once|NA|TRBV4-1|TRBJ2-7
CASSQVGYSYEQYF
TGCGCCAGCAGCCAAGTGGGCTACTCCTACGAGCAGTACTTC
>NA|TRBD2|TRBV19|TRBJ2-1
CASSLLAGGNNEQFF
TGTGCCAGTAGTTTACTAGCGGGAGGAAACAATGAGCAGTTCTTC
>NA|NA|TRBV12-2|TRBJ2-3
CASRCGTSGIEFTTDTQYF
TGTGCAAGTCGTTGTGGGACTAGCGGGATCGAATTTACCACAGATACGCAGTATTTT
>NA|NA|TRBV6-5|TRBJ2-2
CASSWGLGGTGELFF
TGTGCCAGCAGTTGGGGACTGGGGGGCACCGGGGAGCTGTTTTTT
>NA|NA|TRBV30|TRBJ1-5
CAWTYSGTPNQPQHF
TGTGCCTGGACGTACTCCGGGACACCTAATCAGCCCCAGCATTTT
>NA|NA|TRBV27|TRBJ2-1
CASSYQGGNYNEQFF
TGTGCCAGCAGTTATCAGGGTGGGAACTACAATGAGCAGTTCTTC
>NA|NA|TRBV11-2|TRBJ2-3
CASSLVNGRYADTQYF
TGTGCCAGCAGCTTAGTTAACGGGAGATACGCAGATACGCAGTATTTT
>NA|TRBD1|TRBV11-3|TRBJ2-1
CASSLGRLLGQSLSNEQFF
TGTGCCAGCAGCTTAGGCCGTCTTCTGGGACAGAGTTTGAGCAATGAGCAGTTCTTC
>NA|NA|TRBV6-5|TRBJ2-1
CASSYTLNREREQFF
TGTGCCAGCAGTTACACCCTCAATCGAGAGCGGGAGCAGTTCTTC
>NA|NA|TRBV6-6|TRBJ1-1
CASSYSESGHTEAFF
TGTGCCAGCAGTTACTCAGAGAGTGGGCACACTGAAGCTTTCTTT
>NA|TRBD2|TRBV7-2|TRBJ2-1
CASSPSGRRDNEQFF
TGTGCCAGCAGCCCTAGCGGGAGGCGGGACAATGAGCAGTTCTTC
>NA|NA|TRBV7-9|TRBJ2-7
CASSSSSYEQYF
TGTGCCAGCAGCTCGAGCTCCTACGAGCAGTACTTC
>NA|NA|TRBV5-1|TRBJ2-7
CASQGTDSYEQYF
TGCGCCTCACAGGGGACTGACTCCTACGAGCAGTACTTC
>NA|NA|TRBV27|TRBJ2-5
CASSPEQYGWTQYF
TGTGCCAGCAGTCCTGAACAGTATGGATGGACCCAGTACTTC
>NA|NA|TRBV5-6|TRBJ2-7
CASSFPTRSSSSYEQYF
TGTGCCAGCAGCTTTCCCACAAGGAGCTCCTCCTCCTACGAGCAGTACTTC
>NA|TRBD2|TRBV3-1/TRBV3-2|TRBJ2-2
CASSVGLPNTGELFF
TGTGCCAGCAGCGTGGGACTACCGAACACCGGGGAGCTGTTTTTT
>NA|NA|TRBV27|TRBJ1-1
CASSSREGGLRTEAFF
TGTGCCAGCAGTTCGAGGGAGGGGGGCCTTAGGACTGAAGCTTTCTTT
>once|TRBD2|TRBV9|TRBJ2-1
CASSAQRREVYNEQFF
TGTGCCAGCAGCGCCCAACGACGGGAGGTCTACAATGAGCAGTTCTTC
>NA|NA|TRBV7-9|TRBJ2-5
CASRPRYQETQYF
TGTGCCAGCAGGCCACGGTACCAAGAGACCCAGTACTTC
>NA|NA|TRBV5-5|TRBJ2-3
CASSLVTATDTQYF
TGTGCCAGCAGCTTGGTGACAGCCACAGATACGCAGTATTTT